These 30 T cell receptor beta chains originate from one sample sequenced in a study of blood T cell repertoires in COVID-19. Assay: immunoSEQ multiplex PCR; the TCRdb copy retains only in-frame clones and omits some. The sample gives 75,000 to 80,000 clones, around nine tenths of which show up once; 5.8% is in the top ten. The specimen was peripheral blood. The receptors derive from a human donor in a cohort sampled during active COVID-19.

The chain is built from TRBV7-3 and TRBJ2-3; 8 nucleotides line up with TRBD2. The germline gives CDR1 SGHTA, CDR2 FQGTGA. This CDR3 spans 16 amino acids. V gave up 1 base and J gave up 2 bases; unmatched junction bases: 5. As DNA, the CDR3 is TGTGCCAGCAGCTTAATCCCGGGGGGGGTCACAGATACGCAGTATTTT. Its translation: CASSLIPGGVTDTQYF.

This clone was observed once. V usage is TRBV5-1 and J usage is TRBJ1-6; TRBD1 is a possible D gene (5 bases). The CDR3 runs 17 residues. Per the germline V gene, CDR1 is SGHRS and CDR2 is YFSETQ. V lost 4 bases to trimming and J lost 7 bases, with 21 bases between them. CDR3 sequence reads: CASSPTSQTVSNSPLHF. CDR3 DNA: TGCGCCAGCAGCCCAACTTCTCAGACAGTCTCAAATTCACCCCTCCACTTT.

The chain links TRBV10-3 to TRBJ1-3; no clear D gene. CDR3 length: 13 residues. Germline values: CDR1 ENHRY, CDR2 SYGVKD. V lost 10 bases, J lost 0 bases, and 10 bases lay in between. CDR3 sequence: CATREVSGNTIYF. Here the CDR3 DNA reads TGTGCCACCCGGGAAGTCTCTGGAAACACCATATATTTT.

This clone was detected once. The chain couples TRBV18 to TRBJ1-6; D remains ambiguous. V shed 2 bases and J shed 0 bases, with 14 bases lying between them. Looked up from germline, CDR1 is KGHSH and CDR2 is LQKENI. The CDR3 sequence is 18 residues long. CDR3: CASSPKWATNSYNSPLHF. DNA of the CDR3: TGTGCCAGCTCACCAAAATGGGCCACCAACTCCTATAATTCACCCCTCCACTTT.

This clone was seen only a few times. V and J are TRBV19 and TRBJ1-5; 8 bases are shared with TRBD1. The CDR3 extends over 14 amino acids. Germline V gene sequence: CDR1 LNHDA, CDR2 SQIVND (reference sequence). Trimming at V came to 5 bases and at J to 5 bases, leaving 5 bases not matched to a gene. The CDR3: CASSPGQGHQPQHF. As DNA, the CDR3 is TGTGCCAGTAGTCCCGGACAGGGCCATCAGCCCCAGCATTTT.

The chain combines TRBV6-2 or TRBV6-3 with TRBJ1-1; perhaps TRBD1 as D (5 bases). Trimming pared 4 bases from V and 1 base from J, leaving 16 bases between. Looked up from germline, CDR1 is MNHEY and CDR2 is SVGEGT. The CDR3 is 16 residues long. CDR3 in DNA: TGTGCCAGCAGTTTTAGCCTACAGGAGACGAACACTGAAGCTTTCTTT. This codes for CASSFSLQETNTEAFF.

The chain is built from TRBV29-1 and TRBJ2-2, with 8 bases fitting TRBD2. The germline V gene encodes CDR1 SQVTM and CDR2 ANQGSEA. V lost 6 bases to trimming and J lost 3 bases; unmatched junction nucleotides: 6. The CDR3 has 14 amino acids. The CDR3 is CSVTGGKDTGELFF. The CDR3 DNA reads TGCAGCGTGACGGGGGGGAAGGACACCGGGGAGCTGTTTTTT.

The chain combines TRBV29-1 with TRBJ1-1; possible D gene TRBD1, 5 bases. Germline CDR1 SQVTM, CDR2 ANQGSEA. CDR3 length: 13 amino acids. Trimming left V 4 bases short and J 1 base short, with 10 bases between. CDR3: CSVGGSPNTEAFF. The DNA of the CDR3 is TGCAGCGTTGGGGGCAGCCCGAACACTGAAGCTTTCTTT.

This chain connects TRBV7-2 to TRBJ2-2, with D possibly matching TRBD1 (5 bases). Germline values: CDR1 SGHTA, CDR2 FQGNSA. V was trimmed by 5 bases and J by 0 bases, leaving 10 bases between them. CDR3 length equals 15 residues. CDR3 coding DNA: TGTGCCAGCAGCCCTGGACAAGCGAACACCGGGGAGCTGTTTTTT. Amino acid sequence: CASSPGQANTGELFF. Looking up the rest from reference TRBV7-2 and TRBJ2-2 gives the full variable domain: GAGVSQSPSNKVTEKGKDVELRCDPISGHTALYWYRQSLGQGLEFLIYFQGNSAPDKSGLPSDRFSAERTGGSVSTLTIQRTQQEDSAVYLCASSPGQANTGELFFGEGSRLTVL.

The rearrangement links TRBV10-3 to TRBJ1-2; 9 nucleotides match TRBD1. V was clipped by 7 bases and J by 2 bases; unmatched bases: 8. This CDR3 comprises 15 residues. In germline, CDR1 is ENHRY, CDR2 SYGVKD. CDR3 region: CAIMGGTGGNYGYTF. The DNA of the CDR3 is TGTGCCATCATGGGGGGAACAGGGGGCAACTATGGCTACACCTTC.

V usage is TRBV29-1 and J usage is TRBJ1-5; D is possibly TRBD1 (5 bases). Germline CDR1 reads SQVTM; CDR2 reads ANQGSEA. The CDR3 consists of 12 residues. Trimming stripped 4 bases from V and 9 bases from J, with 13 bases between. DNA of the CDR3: TGCAGCGTTGCCTCCGGCCAGGGGCCCCAGCATTTT. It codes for CSVASGQGPQHF.

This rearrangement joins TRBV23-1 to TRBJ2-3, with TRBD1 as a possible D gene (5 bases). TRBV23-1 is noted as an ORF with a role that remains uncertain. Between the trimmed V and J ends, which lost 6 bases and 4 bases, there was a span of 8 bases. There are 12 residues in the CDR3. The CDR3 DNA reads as TGCGCCAGCAGCCCAGGGTCAGATACGCAGTATTTT. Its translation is CASSPGSDTQYF.

The CDR3 DNA reads TGTGCCAGCAGCCATGCAGGGCAGGGGTATAATTCACCCCTCCACTTT. It codes for CASSHAGQGYNSPLHF. The rearrangement joins TRBV3-1 (or the pseudogene TRBV3-2) to TRBJ1-6, with a weak D call TRBD1 (6 bases). CDR1 is LGHDT and CDR2 is YNNKEL in the germline V gene (reference sequence). The V and J ends lost 3 bases and 4 bases respectively, with 13 bases between them. The CDR3 sequence is 16 residues long.

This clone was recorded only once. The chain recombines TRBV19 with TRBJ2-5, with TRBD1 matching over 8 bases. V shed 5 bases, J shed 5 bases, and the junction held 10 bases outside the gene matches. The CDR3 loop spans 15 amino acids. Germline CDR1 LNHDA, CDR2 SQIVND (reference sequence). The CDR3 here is CASSVSGQGRETQYF. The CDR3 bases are TGTGCCAGTAGTGTGTCAGGACAGGGACGTGAGACCCAGTACTTC. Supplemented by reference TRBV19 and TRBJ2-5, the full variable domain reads DGGITQSPKYLFRKEGQNVTLSCEQNLNHDAMYWYRQDPGQGLRLIYYSQIVNDFQKGDIAEGYSVSREKKESFPLTVTSAQKNPTAFYLCASSVSGQGRETQYFGPGTRLLVL.

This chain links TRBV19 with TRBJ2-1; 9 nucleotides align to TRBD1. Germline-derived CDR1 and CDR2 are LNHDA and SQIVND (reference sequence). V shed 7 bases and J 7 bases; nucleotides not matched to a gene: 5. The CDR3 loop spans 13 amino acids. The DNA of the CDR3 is TGTGCCAGTACCTTGGACAGGGGTAATGAGCAGTTCTTC. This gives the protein CASTLDRGNEQFF.

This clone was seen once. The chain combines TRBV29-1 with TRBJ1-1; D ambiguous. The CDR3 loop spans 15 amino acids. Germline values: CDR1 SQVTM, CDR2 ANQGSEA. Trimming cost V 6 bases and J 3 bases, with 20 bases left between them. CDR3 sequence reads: CSVDTHSGVDTEAFF. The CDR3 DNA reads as TGCAGCGTCGATACCCACAGCGGGGTGGACACTGAAGCTTTCTTT.

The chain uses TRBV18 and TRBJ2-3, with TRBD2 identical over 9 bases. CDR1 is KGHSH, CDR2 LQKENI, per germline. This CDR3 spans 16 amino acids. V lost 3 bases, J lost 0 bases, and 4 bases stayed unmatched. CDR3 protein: CASSPKLAGSTDTQYF. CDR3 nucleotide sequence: TGTGCCAGCTCACCTAAACTAGCGGGCAGCACAGATACGCAGTATTTT. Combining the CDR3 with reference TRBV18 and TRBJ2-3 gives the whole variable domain NAGVMQNPRHLVRRRGQEARLRCSPMKGHSHVYWYRQLPEEGLKFMVYLQKENIIDESGMPKERFSAEFPKEGPSILRIQQVVRGDSAAYFCASSPKLAGSTDTQYFGPGTRLTVL.

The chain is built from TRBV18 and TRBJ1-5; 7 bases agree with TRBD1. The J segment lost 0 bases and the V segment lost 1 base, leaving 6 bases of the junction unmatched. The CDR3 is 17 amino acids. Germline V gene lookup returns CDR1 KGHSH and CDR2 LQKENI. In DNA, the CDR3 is TGTGCCAGCTCACCACAGGGACAGCAACATAGCAATCAGCCCCAGCATTTT. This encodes CASSPQGQQHSNQPQHF.

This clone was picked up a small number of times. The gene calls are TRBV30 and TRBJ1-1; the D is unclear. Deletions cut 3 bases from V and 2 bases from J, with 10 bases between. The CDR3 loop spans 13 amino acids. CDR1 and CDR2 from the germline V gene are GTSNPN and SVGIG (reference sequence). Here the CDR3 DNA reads TGTGCCTGGAGCCTAGACGCAAACACTGAAGCTTTCTTT. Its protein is CAWSLDANTEAFF.

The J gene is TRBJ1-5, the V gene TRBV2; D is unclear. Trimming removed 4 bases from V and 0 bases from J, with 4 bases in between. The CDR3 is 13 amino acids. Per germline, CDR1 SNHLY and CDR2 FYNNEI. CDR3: CASSGGSNQPQHF. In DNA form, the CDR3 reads TGTGCCAGCAGTGGCGGTAGCAATCAGCCCCAGCATTTT.

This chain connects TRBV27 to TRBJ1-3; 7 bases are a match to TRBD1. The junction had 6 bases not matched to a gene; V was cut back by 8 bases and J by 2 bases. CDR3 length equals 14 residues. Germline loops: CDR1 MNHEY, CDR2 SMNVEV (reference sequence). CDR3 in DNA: TGTGCCAGCGGCGAACAGGGGACTGGAAACACCATATATTTT. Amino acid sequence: CASGEQGTGNTIYF.

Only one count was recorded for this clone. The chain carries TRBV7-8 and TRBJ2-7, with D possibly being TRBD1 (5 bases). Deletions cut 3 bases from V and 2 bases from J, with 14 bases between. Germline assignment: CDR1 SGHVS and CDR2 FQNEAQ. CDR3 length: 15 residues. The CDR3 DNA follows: TGTGCCAGCAGCTTCAGGGAAAATTCTGCCTACGAGCAGTACTTC. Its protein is CASSFRENSAYEQYF.

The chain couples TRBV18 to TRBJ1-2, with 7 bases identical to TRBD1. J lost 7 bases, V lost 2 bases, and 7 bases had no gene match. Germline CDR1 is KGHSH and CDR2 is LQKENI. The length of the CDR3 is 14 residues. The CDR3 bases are TGTGCCAGCTCACCAAAGGAGGGGGCCTCTGGCTACACCTTC. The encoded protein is CASSPKEGASGYTF.

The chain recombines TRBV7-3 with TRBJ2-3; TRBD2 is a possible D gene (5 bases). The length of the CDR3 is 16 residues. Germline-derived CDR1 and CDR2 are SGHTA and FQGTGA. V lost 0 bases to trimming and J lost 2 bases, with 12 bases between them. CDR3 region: CASSLTPSYFTDTQYF. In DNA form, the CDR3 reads TGTGCCAGCAGCTTAACCCCTAGCTACTTCACAGATACGCAGTATTTT.

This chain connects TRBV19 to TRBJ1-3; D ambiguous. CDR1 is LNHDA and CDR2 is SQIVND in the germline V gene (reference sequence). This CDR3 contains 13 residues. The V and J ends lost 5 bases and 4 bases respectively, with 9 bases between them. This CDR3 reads CASSFESGNTIYF. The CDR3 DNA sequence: TGTGCCAGTAGTTTTGAGTCCGGAAACACCATATATTTT.

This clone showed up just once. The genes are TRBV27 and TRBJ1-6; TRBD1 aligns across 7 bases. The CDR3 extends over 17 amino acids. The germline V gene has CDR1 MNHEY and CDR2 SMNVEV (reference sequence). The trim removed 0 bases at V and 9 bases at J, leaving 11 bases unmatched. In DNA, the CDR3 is TGTGCCAGCAGTTTATCGTACGAAGACAGGGCCGGTTCACCCCTCCACTTT. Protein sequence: CASSLSYEDRAGSPLHF.

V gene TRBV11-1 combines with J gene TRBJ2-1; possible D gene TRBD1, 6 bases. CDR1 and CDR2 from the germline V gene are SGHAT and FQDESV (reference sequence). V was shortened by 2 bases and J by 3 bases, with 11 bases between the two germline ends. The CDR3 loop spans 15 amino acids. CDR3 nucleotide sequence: TGTGCCAGCAGCTTAACAGGGTTAGACTACAATGAGCAGTTCTTC. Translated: CASSLTGLDYNEQFF.

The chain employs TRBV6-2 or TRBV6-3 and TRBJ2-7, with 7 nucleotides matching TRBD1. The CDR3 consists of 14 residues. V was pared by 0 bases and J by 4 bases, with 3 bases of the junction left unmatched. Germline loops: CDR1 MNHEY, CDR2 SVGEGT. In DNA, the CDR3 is TGTGCCAGCAGTTACTCAGGGGACAGTTACGAGCAGTACTTC. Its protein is CASSYSGDSYEQYF.

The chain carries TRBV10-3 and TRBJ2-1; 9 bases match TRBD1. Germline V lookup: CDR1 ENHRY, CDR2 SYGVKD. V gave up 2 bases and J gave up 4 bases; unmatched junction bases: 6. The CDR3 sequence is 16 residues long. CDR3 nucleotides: TGTGCCATCAGTGAGGTGGACAGGGGTGCATACAATGAGCAGTTCTTC. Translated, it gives CAISEVDRGAYNEQFF.

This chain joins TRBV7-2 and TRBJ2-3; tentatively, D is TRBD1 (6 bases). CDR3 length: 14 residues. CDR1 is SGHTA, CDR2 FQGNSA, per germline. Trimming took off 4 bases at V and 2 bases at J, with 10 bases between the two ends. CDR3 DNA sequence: TGTGCCAGCAGCTATCGGACAGTCACAGATACGCAGTATTTT. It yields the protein CASSYRTVTDTQYF.